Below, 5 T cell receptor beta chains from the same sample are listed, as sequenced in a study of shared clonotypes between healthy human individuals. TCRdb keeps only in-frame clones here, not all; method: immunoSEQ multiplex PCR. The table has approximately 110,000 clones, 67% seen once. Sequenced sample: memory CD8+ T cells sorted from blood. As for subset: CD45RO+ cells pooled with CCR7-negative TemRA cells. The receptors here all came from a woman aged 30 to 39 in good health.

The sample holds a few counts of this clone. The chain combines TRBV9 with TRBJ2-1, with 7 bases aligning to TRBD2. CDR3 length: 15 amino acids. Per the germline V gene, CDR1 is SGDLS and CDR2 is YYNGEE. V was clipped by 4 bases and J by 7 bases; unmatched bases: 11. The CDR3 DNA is TGTGCCAGCAGCCCGGGACTAACGCCGCGGAATGAGCAGTTCTTC. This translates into CASSPGLTPRNEQFF.

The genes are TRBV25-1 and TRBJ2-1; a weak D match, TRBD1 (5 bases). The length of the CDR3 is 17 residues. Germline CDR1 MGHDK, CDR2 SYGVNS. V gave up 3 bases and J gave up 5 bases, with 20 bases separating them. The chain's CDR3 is CASSEPGTGIRHNEQFF. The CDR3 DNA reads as TGTGCCAGCAGTGAGCCCGGCACAGGCATCCGTCACAATGAGCAGTTCTTC.

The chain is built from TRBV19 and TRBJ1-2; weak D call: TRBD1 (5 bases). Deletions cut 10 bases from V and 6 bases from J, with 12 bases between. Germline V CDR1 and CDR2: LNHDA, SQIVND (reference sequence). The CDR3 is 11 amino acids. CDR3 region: CAIPAGDGYTF. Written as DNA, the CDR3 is TGTGCCATCCCGGCGGGGGATGGCTACACCTTC.

The CDR3 DNA reads TGTGCCAGCAGTTTGAGTATCGGGAGGATGTACGAGCAGTACTTC. This sequence encodes CASSLSIGRMYEQYF. This chain joins TRBV27 and TRBJ2-7; 7 nucleotides line up with TRBD2. CDR1 MNHEY and CDR2 SMNVEV come from the germline V gene (reference sequence). V lost 3 bases, J lost 4 bases, and 9 bases stayed unmatched. This CDR3 region has 15 residues.

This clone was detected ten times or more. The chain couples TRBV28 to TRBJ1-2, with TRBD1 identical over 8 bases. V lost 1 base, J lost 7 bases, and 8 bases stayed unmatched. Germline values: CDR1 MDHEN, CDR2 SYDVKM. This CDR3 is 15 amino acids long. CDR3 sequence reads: CASSLSPDRVSGYTF. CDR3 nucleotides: TGTGCCAGCAGTTTATCCCCGGACAGGGTCAGTGGCTACACCTTC.